This TCR beta chain was observed in a study of metastatic and nonmetastatic thyroid tumors. Findings and limits, study-wide: Malignant thyroid tumors reportedly exceeded benign nodules significantly in TCR beta diversity, with the difference appearing in blood and tumor.

In the original workflow: Using the CDR3 differences seen across clinicopathological groups, the authors built a distant-metastasis classifier for papillary thyroid cancer, which was meant to discriminate distant-metastatic patients. TCRdb reassembled clones from the PCR reads with MiXCR. These V and J calls derive from TCRdb rather than the authors' analysis. In the table there are 65,000 to 70,000 clones, approximately 15% of which are singletons. Per the germline V gene, CDR1 is MNHEY and CDR2 is SVGAGI. The CDR3 consists of 13 residues. V was cut by 0 bases and J by 0 bases, with 1 base left in between. In its sample, this clone was seen many times. Its antigen is not known. Prior to thyroid surgery, none of the patients had received any treatment.

This clonotype was obtained from a male donor with papillary thyroid cancer or a benign thyroid nodule (not recorded which). Some clones in this sample may be carry-over from other donors' samples. Sequencing was carried out using blood. The J gene is TRBJ2-3, the V gene TRBV6-5; D is uncertain. The CDR3 DNA is TGTGCCAGCAGTTACTCGAGCACAGATACGCAGTATTTT. Amino acid sequence: CASSYSSTDTQYF.